This entry concerns a single T cell receptor beta chain. This clonotype was seen repeatedly, ten times or more. No cognate antigen has been identified for it. No much larger clonotype is one base removed from it; base qualities were not supplied. This sample stems from a study of identical twins (dated by TCRdb to the mid-2010s). With regard to the full study: TCR alpha and beta repertoires from monozygotic twins, unrelated adults of various ages and cord blood were deep-sequenced to test whether fetal clonotypes persist. To rule out contamination, replicate twin experiments were performed at different times with different library preparation protocols.

Receptors were amplified or captured by 5' RACE. The instrument was an Illumina HiSeq 2000. Template switching added a universal primer binding site, and the final cDNA carried a unique molecular identifier that allowed TCR cDNA molecules to be counted accurately. Specific primers in the conserved constant-segment region were used to synthesize first-strand cDNA for TCR alpha and beta chains. To control for contamination, every cDNA library was double barcoded, receiving both a SMART-Mk sample barcode and Illumina barcodes. TruSeq adapter sequences along with Illumina sample barcodes were introduced in two successive PCR steps. TCR alpha and beta cDNA libraries were sequenced on the Illumina HiSeq platform with custom primers. Under the source paper's analysis protocol: MiGEC processed the raw reads to extract unique molecular identifiers, while MiXCR was used to determine the CDR3 positions. Recombination models were inferred per individual with the repgenHMM and IGoR tools using an EM algorithm. The tcR package in R was used for shared clonotype analysis, with sharing normalized by the product of cloneset sizes. To study raw recombination free of thymic and clonal selection effects, out-of-frame nonproductive sequences were analyzed. TCRdb trimmed public reads at Q25 via fastp, called clones via MiXCR and kept in-frame beta chains. One record per CDR3 amino acid sequence lists the most common genes and DNA. TCRdb, not the original authors, processed these V and J calls. The sample table holds roughly 250,000 distinct CDR3 sequences, of which roughly 7.5% were seen once. Under 6.5% of the sample is held by the ten biggest clonotypes.

Only healthy Caucasian donors were included. Three pairs of female monozygotic twins, all aged roughly 18 to 29 years, were included in the twin cohort. Positive isolation kits from Invitrogen were used to isolate CD4+ and CD8+ T cell populations. The paper as a whole reports these results and caveats: Recombination models systematically underestimated out-of-frame TCR alpha sharing in monozygotic twins but agreed with sharing between unrelated individuals. Invariant T cells such as MAIT and iNKT could partly confound zero-insertion analyses, although diverse VJ usage argued against such confounding for most clonotypes. Because the same donors could not be followed over many years, the conclusions depended on cross-sectional statistical analysis. Fewer insertions were carried by abundant cord blood beta clonotypes, a similar but weaker trend appeared in young adult naive repertoires, and no such trend appeared in memory repertoires. The excess sharing between twins in beta out-of-frame sequences was weaker because fewer shared sequences reduced the signal-to-noise ratio. Compared with coincidental sharing between unrelated individuals, out-of-frame TCR alpha sequences shared between twins had an excess of sequences with low generation probability.

This sample was also put to use in a study of yellow fever vaccine responses in identical twins. From the second report: The authors reported that the T cell response to vaccination in identical twins appeared partly convergent and partly personalized. In the study, vaccine-responding T cell clones were precisely tracked in identical twins.

The sequencing sample was made of CD8+ T cells sorted from blood. The clonotype comes from a woman younger than 35 in good health.

For the CDR3, the sequence is CAISESTELFSGNTIYF. The nucleotides are TGTGCCATCAGTGAGTCGACAGAACTTTTCTCTGGAAACACCATATATTTT. The sequence joins TRBV10-3 to TRBJ1-3; the D gene is perhaps TRBD1, on 5 matching bases. The CDR3 holds 17 amino acids from the cysteine to the phenylalanine. Only CDR3 DNA is held: 51 bases, read in frame from base 1. V is reduced by 0 bases and J by 0 bases, leaving a spacing of 12 bases between them. CDR1 and CDR2 (ENHRY, SYGVKD) derive from the germline V gene.